This TCR beta chain was recorded in a study of a mutant IDH1 vaccine in newly diagnosed glioma. Time point meaning: week 35, safety follow-up. The study gave 300 ug of mutant IDH1 20-mer peptide per vaccine dose, with topical imiquimod. TCRdb's copy holds only in-frame clones and misses some; the assay was immunoSEQ multiplex PCR. Among roughly 69,000 clones, around nine tenths were seen once, and the ten largest hold 2% to 2.5%. This CDR3 is built from 13 residues. CDR1 and CDR2 from the germline V gene are WNHNN and SYGVQD (reference sequence). Turning to this clone: Its antigen is currently unknown.

The V call is TRBV10-1, the J call TRBJ2-5; 8 bases fit TRBD1. The end of the DNA aligns better with TRBJ2-7, so the J call may be wrong. The clonotype was recovered from a man under 40 with glioma. The sample in question was PBMCs, obtained from a glioma patient whose treatment included an IDH1 peptide vaccine. For the CDR3, the DNA is TGCGCCAGCAGTGAGTACAGGGGGTACGAGCAGTACTTC. It is translated as CASSEYRGYEQYF.